This TCR beta chain is from a study of T cells after yellow fever vaccination. The wider study: Libraries from low-cell-number fractions were prepared with the SMART-Seq v4 Ultra Low Input RNA kit. Findings and limits, study-wide: Subsequent to the booster, the majority of primary-vaccination clones reappeared (96% CD4, 80% to 90% CD8). It was a small share of clonotypes that appeared in both CD4 and CD8 compartments.

TCRdb reprocessed the 5' RACE reads with MiXCR, giving one entry per CDR3 protein. The sample includes around 350,000 distinct CDR3 sequences, roughly 6.1% of them seen just once. On this clonotype itself: No antigen is known for it.

In germline, CDR1 is DFQATT, CDR2 SNEGSKA (reference sequence). The CDR3 runs to 13 residues. V lost 3 bases, J lost 4 bases, and 12 bases lay in between. The sequencing used PBMCs, collected 5 days after the yellow fever booster vaccination. The source of this sequence is a man in his thirties or forties who received the YFV17D yellow fever vaccine. V is TRBV20-1 and J is TRBJ1-2, with a possible D match to TRBD1 (5 bases). Written as DNA, the CDR3 is TGCAGTGCTAGTGGCGGGGGAAGCTATGGCTACACCTTC. Its protein product is CSASGGGSYGYTF.